This TCR beta chain was identified in a study of OX40 agonist ivuxolimab in advanced cancers. Study outcomes and limitations: Nonresponders included some who also had low normalized T-cell clonal expansion.

Clones were read by immunoSEQ multiplex PCR, and TCRdb kept only the in-frame ones, dropping some. The sample records about 96,000 clones, more than 80% being singletons. On this clone: Antigen: not known.

This CDR3 region has 15 residues. The junction had 2 bases not matched to a gene; V was cut back by 0 bases and J by 3 bases. Germline loops: CDR1 SGHRS, CDR2 YFSETQ. The receptor was isolated from an adult with an advanced solid tumor such as melanoma, head and neck, liver or kidney cancer. V gene TRBV5-1 combines with J gene TRBJ2-2, with 7 bases identical to TRBD1. Source: CD4+ or CD8+ T cells sorted from blood, taken in a trial of the OX40 agonist ivuxolimab. CDR3 amino acids: CASSLAQGDTGELFF. The CDR3 DNA reads as TGCGCCAGCAGCTTGGCGCAGGGGGACACCGGGGAGCTGTTTTTT.